The 6 T cell receptor beta chains listed next were all sequenced from one sample in a study of OX40 agonist ivuxolimab in advanced cancers. Sequencing used immunoSEQ multiplex PCR; TCRdb keeps in-frame clones, though not all of them. This sample has 90,000 to 100,000 clones; more than 95% occur once, and the top ten carry 2%. The specimen comprised CD4+ or CD8+ T cells sorted from blood, sampled in a trial of the OX40 agonist ivuxolimab. The receptors come from an adult with an advanced solid tumor such as melanoma, head and neck, liver or kidney cancer.

The V gene is TRBV28, the J gene TRBJ2-7, with D tentatively TRBD1 (6 bases). This CDR3 is built from 14 residues. The V end lost 6 bases, the J end lost 1 base, and 13 bases lay between the germline ends. The V gene's germline CDR1 is MDHEN and CDR2 SYDVKM. DNA for the CDR3: TGTGCCAGCAGCAAAACCGGACAGTCCTACGAGCAGTACTTC. Its protein product is CASSKTGQSYEQYF.

The J gene is TRBJ2-1, the V gene TRBV7-8; D possibly matches TRBD1 or TRBD2 (6 bases each). The CDR3 consists of 16 residues. Germline assignment: CDR1 SGHVS and CDR2 FQNEAQ. Trimming shortened V by 5 bases and J by 4 bases, and 18 bases separated the two germline ends. CDR3 region: CASSPLTGAAYNEQFF. For the CDR3, the DNA is TGTGCCAGCAGCCCCTTGACGGGGGCCGCTTACAATGAGCAGTTCTTC.

The gene calls are TRBV7-9 and TRBJ2-2; 13 nucleotides line up with TRBD2. The CDR3 is 17 residues long. V was clipped by 5 bases and J by 5 bases; unmatched bases: 8. Germline CDR1 and CDR2: SEHNR and FQNEAQ (reference sequence). The CDR3 nucleotides are TGTGCCAGCAGCACGCGACTAGCGGGAGGAGGTACCGGGGAGCTGTTTTTT. Its protein is CASSTRLAGGGTGELFF. Full variable domain (missing parts from reference TRBV7-9 and TRBJ2-2): DTGVSQNPRHKITKRGQNVTFRCDPISEHNRLYWYRQTLGQGPEFLTYFQNEAQLEKSRLLSDRFSAERPKGSFSTLEIQRTEQGDSAMYLCASSTRLAGGGTGELFFGEGSRLTVL.

The DNA of the CDR3 is TGTGCCAGCAGCTTAGGAGCGGGAACTGAAGCTTTCTTT. It encodes CASSLGAGTEAFF. This chain joins TRBV11-2 and TRBJ1-1, with D unclear. The V end lost 1 base, the J end lost 5 bases, and 8 bases lay between the germline ends. Germline loops: CDR1 SGHAT, CDR2 FQNNGV. The CDR3 extends over 13 amino acids.

The chain links TRBV7-9 to TRBJ2-1, with unresolved D. This CDR3 contains 12 residues. The V and J ends lost 6 bases and 8 bases respectively, with 11 bases between them. Germline CDR1 SEHNR, CDR2 FQNEAQ (reference sequence). The CDR3 sequence: CASSFYQDEQFF. For the CDR3, the DNA is TGTGCCAGCAGTTTTTATCAGGATGAGCAGTTCTTC. Drawing the rest from reference TRBV7-9 and TRBJ2-1, the complete variable domain is DTGVSQNPRHKITKRGQNVTFRCDPISEHNRLYWYRQTLGQGPEFLTYFQNEAQLEKSRLLSDRFSAERPKGSFSTLEIQRTEQGDSAMYLCASSFYQDEQFFGPGTRLTVL.

The chain employs TRBV10-2 and TRBJ2-7, with D uncertain. V was shortened by 2 bases and J by 4 bases, with 9 bases between the two germline ends. Germline CDR1 is WSHSY and CDR2 is SAAADI. The CDR3 spans 13 residues. The CDR3 sequence: CASSEGHMYEQYF. CDR3 coding DNA: TGCGCCAGCAGTGAGGGCCACATGTACGAGCAGTACTTC.